The source of this TCR beta chain is a study of shared clonotypes between healthy human individuals. In the original analysis: Filtering differed because ImmunoSEQ produced junction-only sequences that carried no quality scores. Using immunoSEQ multiplex PCR, the repertoire was profiled, and TCRdb retains in-frame clones only, with some absent. V, J and clone size are those of that table, while D and trimming were read from the DNA. The sample holds fewer than 400,000 clones, approximately 74% seen once. Sequences were obtained from memory CD4+ T cells sorted from blood. As for subset: CD45RA-negative fraction. The clonotype comes from a man under 40 in good health.

CDR3 in amino acids: CASSLGRFGATNEKLFF. In DNA, the CDR3 is TGTGCCAGCAGCTTAGGTCGTTTCGGTGCAACTAATGAAAAACTGTTTTTT. This chain joins TRBV7-8 and TRBJ1-4; unclear D gene. Trimming shortened V by 1 base and J by 0 bases, and 12 bases separated the two germline ends. The V gene's germline CDR1 is SGHVS and CDR2 FQNEAQ. This CDR3 region has 17 residues. Supplemented by reference TRBV7-8 and TRBJ1-4, the full variable domain reads GAGVSQSPRYKVAKRGQDVALRCDPISGHVSLFWYQQALGQGPEFLTYFQNEAQLDKSGLPSDRFFAERPEGSVSTLKIQRTQQEDSAVYLCASSLGRFGATNEKLFFGSGTQLSVL.